This paragraph covers one T cell receptor (beta chain) sequence. Qualities for individual bases were not recorded, and no much larger clone is one base off. After being thawed and rested overnight, PBMC were stained with GMM-loaded CD1B tetramer, a Live/Dead dye and anti-CD3, and were then sorted on a FACS Aria II. C32 glucose monomycolate purified from Rhodococcus equi was loaded onto CD1B tetramers. Before cryopreservation, the PBMC used for tetramer sorting had been depleted of CD14-expressing monocytes as part of a separate study. Around 100,000 tetramer-negative cells were sorted from each donor and analyzed alongside the tetramer-positive cells. Antigen-specific T cells were sorted from four healthy South African adults using GMM-loaded CD1B tetramers. The germline V gene encodes CDR1 LGHNA and CDR2 YNFKEQ. V is pared back by 0 bases and J by 3 bases, with 17 bases lying between the germline termini. The CDR3 numbers 17 residues from cysteine through phenylalanine. Solely the CDR3 DNA is kept, with 51 bases framed from the first base.

This record comes from a study of T cells in tuberculosis (dated by TCRdb to 2017 to 2018). In terms of the full investigation: The study combined CD1B tetramers and high-throughput TCR immunosequencing to characterize T cells specific for the mycobacterial lipid antigen glucose monomycolate (GMM).

Because TCR-alpha and TCR-beta chains were sequenced unpaired, no information on chain pairing was available. The immunoSEQ multiplex PCR assay was used to generate TCR libraries, with TCR-beta and/or TCR-alpha/delta assays applied to each sample. The Illumina high-throughput platform was used to sequence the amplified TCR libraries. On the study's bioinformatics: Clustering and dimensionality reduction were performed using pairwise TCRdist distances among GMM-specific receptors from ex vivo sorted or in vitro expanded T cells. Sequence motifs defined by gene usage and CDR3 content were tested for enrichment in tetramer-positive versus tetramer-negative populations. Drawn from immuneACCESS, this table holds only the in-frame rearrangements with V and J called that TCRdb kept. Clones are partly lost; checked studies trace under half to an unresolved V gene and leave the rest unexplained. V, J and clone size reflect that table, while D and trimming were determined from the DNA. The sample has about 58,000 clones on record, 88% of them singletons. 21% of the sample comes from the top ten.

Here is what the overall study found, with its caveats: T cells that bind the CD1B-GMM tetramer with low affinity may not have been captured by the stringent sort gate.

In this chain, TRBV4-2 is recombined with TRBJ1-2, with TRBD1 perhaps the D gene, on 6 matching bases. The clonotype was recovered from an adult woman with latent tuberculosis. Sequenced input: CD1b-GMM tetramer-negative cells sorted from PBMCs. The cell subset or site label corresponds to: T cells not binding CD1B-GMM tetramer, sorted from same donor. The bases are TGTGCCAGCAGCCAAGATGAGGCAGGGGCCTTCTACTATGGCTACACCTTC. Its product reads: CASSQDEAGAFYYGYTF.